This is a list of T cell receptor beta chains from one sample in a study of T cells in Graves' hyperthyroidism and ophthalmopathy. Each CDR3 protein is one row after TCRdb ran MiXCR on the multiplex PCR reads. The sample carries around 600,000 distinct CDR3 sequences, around 13% recorded once. The sample was blood. All receptors derive from a woman in her forties or fifties with Graves' ophthalmopathy. Each CDR3 is given with its conserved first and last residue. A D gene is named only where the DNA matches it firmly. Where a row states a size, it is once, few, many or the class of an expanded clone; other rows omit it.

v_call	j_call	clone_size	d_call	cdr3_aa	cdr3_nt
TRBV7-9	TRBJ2-1	many	TRBD2	CASGLTLSGRSYNEQFF	TGTGCCAGCGGATTAACCCTGAGCGGGAGGTCCTACAATGAGCAGTTCTTC
TRBV29-1	TRBJ1-2	-	TRBD1	CSVSLRGTGAGYGYTF	TGCAGCGTTTCCCTACGGGGGACAGGGGCAGGGTATGGCTACACCTTC
TRBV6-5	TRBJ1-5	few	-	CASSYSVRGSNQPQHF	TGTGCCAGCAGTTACTCGGTTAGGGGAAGCAATCAGCCCCAGCATTTT
TRBV19	TRBJ1-2	-	-	CASSITSRGYGYTF	TGTGCCAGTAGTATCACTTCCAGGGGCTATGGCTACACCTTC
TRBV14	TRBJ2-5	-	-	CASSQGATNQETQYF	TGTGCCAGCAGCCAAGGAGCTACAAACCAAGAGACCCAGTACTTC
TRBV7-9	TRBJ2-3	many	-	CASSSQTYRRYTDTQYF	TGTGCCAGCAGCTCCCAGACCTACAGACGATACACAGATACGCAGTATTTT
TRBV20-1	TRBJ1-5	-	-	CSANRATQPQHF	TGCAGTGCTAACAGGGCGACTCAGCCCCAGCATTTT
TRBV27	TRBJ1-1	many	-	CASSLSRGEDTEAFF	TGTGCCAGCAGTTTATCGAGGGGCGAAGACACTGAAGCTTTCTTT
TRBV6-5	TRBJ1-1	many	-	CASSYLGQSSTEAFF	TGTGCCAGCAGTTACTTAGGCCAATCGTCCACTGAAGCTTTCTTT
TRBV19	TRBJ2-5	-	-	CASSIGRGKETQYF	TGTGCCAGTAGTATTGGTAGGGGTAAGGAGACCCAGTACTTC
TRBV5-1	TRBJ2-3	many	-	CASSLETTDTQYF	TGCGCCAGCAGCTTGGAGACCACAGATACGCAGTATTTT
TRBV5-1	TRBJ2-1	few	TRBD2	CASSDLAGEYNEQFF	TGCGCCAGCAGCGACCTAGCGGGGGAATACAATGAGCAGTTCTTC
TRBV7-6	TRBJ2-1	many	-	CASRLAEQLNEQFF	TGTGCCAGCAGACTTGCCGAACAGCTCAATGAGCAGTTCTTC
TRBV7-3	TRBJ2-7	many	-	CASSRAPEGGSEQYF	TGTGCCAGCAGCCGGGCACCGGAGGGGGGCTCCGAGCAGTACTTC
TRBV7-2	TRBJ2-7	many	-	CASSETHYEQYF	TGTGCCAGCAGCGAGACCCACTACGAGCAGTACTTC
TRBV28	TRBJ2-7	many	TRBD1	CASSFRPGQGPDEQYF	TGTGCCAGCAGTTTTCGGCCGGGACAGGGGCCGGACGAGCAGTACTTC
TRBV30	TRBJ2-1	many	TRBD2	CAWSGGTSDNEQFF	TGTGCCTGGAGTGGAGGGACTAGCGACAATGAGCAGTTCTTC
TRBV14	TRBJ2-7	-	TRBD2	CASSQETGDDFWTSGVCSYEQYF	TGTGCCAGCAGCCAAGAGACAGGGGATGATTTTTGGACTAGCGGCGTCTGTTCCTACGAGCAGTACTTC
TRBV11-1	TRBJ2-7	-	-	CASSHISGNSYEQYF	TGTGCCAGCAGCCACATCTCCGGAAACTCCTACGAGCAGTACTTC
TRBV11-2	TRBJ2-7	many	TRBD2	CASSETSGRFYEQYF	TGTGCCAGCAGCGAAACTAGCGGGAGGTTTTACGAGCAGTACTTC
TRBV5-1	TRBJ1-6	-	-	CASSSEAGSSYNSPLHF	TGCGCCAGCAGCTCGGAGGCAGGAAGCTCCTATAATTCACCCCTCCACTTT
TRBV19	TRBJ2-1	few	TRBD1	CASSMTGVPSDEQFF	TGTGCCAGTAGTATGACAGGGGTTCCCTCGGATGAGCAGTTCTTC
TRBV29-1	TRBJ2-5	many	TRBD2	CSVTLAGAGFETQYF	TGCAGCGTTACACTAGCGGGAGCAGGGTTTGAGACCCAGTACTTC
TRBV14	TRBJ1-1	few	-	CASSQGMGNTEAFF	TGTGCCAGCAGCCAAGGTATGGGGAACACTGAAGCTTTCTTT
TRBV7-9	TRBJ2-1	many	TRBD2	CASSLRLAQSYNEQFF	TGTGCCAGCAGCCTGAGACTAGCCCAGTCCTACAATGAGCAGTTCTTC
TRBV7-8	TRBJ2-7	few	-	CASSLESQFTYEQYF	TGTGCCAGCAGCTTAGAGAGTCAGTTTACCTACGAGCAGTACTTC
TRBV5-1	TRBJ2-2	-	TRBD2	CASSGIAGVVTGELFF	TGCGCCAGCAGCGGGATAGCGGGAGTGGTCACCGGGGAGCTGTTTTTT
TRBV20-1	TRBJ2-1	-	TRBD2	CSARPLLAGGPNEQFF	TGCAGTGCTAGACCCCTACTAGCGGGAGGGCCCAATGAGCAGTTCTTC
TRBV6-2/TRBV6-3	TRBJ1-5	many	-	CASSYAAYSNQPQHF	TGTGCCAGCAGTTATGCGGCGTATAGCAATCAGCCCCAGCATTTT
TRBV6-2/TRBV6-3	TRBJ2-5	-	TRBD2	CASSEPGLAAMEETQYF	TGTGCCAGCAGTGAACCGGGACTAGCGGCAATGGAAGAGACCCAGTACTTC
TRBV14	TRBJ1-2	many	TRBD1	CASSSRDSRNYNYGYTF	TGTGCCAGCAGCAGCCGGGACAGCCGAAACTATAACTATGGCTACACCTTC
TRBV28	TRBJ1-2	-	TRBD1	CAIKRTGEQSGGYTF	TGTGCCATCAAGCGCACAGGGGAACAAAGTGGTGGCTACACCTTC
TRBV28	TRBJ2-4	many	-	CASSLSSGGNIQYF	TGTGCCAGCAGCCTTAGTTCCGGGGGTAACATTCAGTACTTC
TRBV12-3/TRBV12-4	TRBJ1-2	many	TRBD1	CASSPRTGGYGYTF	TGTGCCAGCAGTCCGCGGACAGGGGGCTATGGCTACACCTTC
TRBV11-2	TRBJ2-5	few	-	CASSQLETQYF	TGTGCCAGCAGCCAATTGGAGACCCAGTACTTC
TRBV18	TRBJ2-1	many	TRBD1	CASSRQGVGNEQFF	TGTGCCAGCTCACGCCAGGGGGTTGGCAATGAGCAGTTCTTC
TRBV7-9	TRBJ1-5	-	-	CASSRGFPGGGNQPQHF	TGTGCCAGCAGCCGAGGATTCCCGGGAGGGGGCAATCAGCCCCAGCATTTT
TRBV28	TRBJ1-5	many	TRBD1	CASSSRQGLNNQPQHF	TGTGCCAGCAGTTCACGACAGGGCCTAAACAATCAGCCCCAGCATTTT